These 14 T cell receptor beta chains were sequenced from one sample in a study of breast tumors, draining lymph nodes, adjacent tissues. TCRdb processed the multiplex PCR reads anew with MiXCR; each CDR3 protein has one entry. The table has around 290,000 distinct CDR3 sequences, around 30% seen once. Breast cancer patients provided tissue from their axillary draining lymph nodes. Specimen: axillary lymph node tissue. Source of these receptors: a female donor with breast cancer. Some clones in this sample may be carry-over from other donors' samples.

The chain uses TRBV5-1 and TRBJ2-1; D might be TRBD1 (6 bases). CDR1 SGHRS and CDR2 YFSETQ come from the germline V gene. Trimming took off 5 bases at V and 10 bases at J, with 19 bases between the two ends. There are 14 residues in the CDR3. The CDR3 coding sequence is TGCGCCAGCAGGGAAGCACAGGGATTGGACGAGCAGTTCTTC. This codes for CASREAQGLDEQFF.

On this clonotype itself: A junction end diverges from the germline sequence, so it may reflect a read error. The chain employs TRBV19 and TRBJ2-6, with TRBD2 matching over 7 bases. Germline V gives CDR1 LNHDA, CDR2 SQIVND (reference sequence). The length of the CDR3 is 18 residues. In DNA, the CDR3 is TGTGCCAGTAGTTCCCAGGGAGGGGCAAGCTCTGGGGCCAACGTCCCGACTTTC. Amino acid sequence: CASSSQGGASSGANVPTF.

V usage is TRBV6-4 and J usage is TRBJ1-5; perhaps TRBD1 as D (5 bases). This CDR3 has 14 residues. Germline V lookup: CDR1 MRHNA, CDR2 SNTAGT. Trimming shortened V by 5 bases and J by 4 bases, and 12 bases separated the two germline ends. CDR3 DNA: TGTGCCAGCAGTCACCCGAAGGGGAATCAGCCCCAGCATTTT. As protein: CASSHPKGNQPQHF.

This clonotype was counted many times. V and J are TRBV6-1 and TRBJ2-1; D call uncertain. Germline CDR1 is MNHNS and CDR2 is SASEGT. Between the trimmed V and J ends, which lost 8 bases and 0 bases, there was a span of 11 bases. CDR3 size: 14 residues. CDR3 amino acids: CASAPASSYNEQFF. As DNA, the CDR3 is TGTGCCAGCGCCCCGGCGAGCTCCTACAATGAGCAGTTCTTC.

Many counts were recorded for this clonotype. This sequence joins TRBV12-3 or TRBV12-4 and TRBJ2-1; 7 nucleotides match TRBD2. The CDR3 length is 13 residues. Trimming at V came to 10 bases and at J to 4 bases, leaving 7 bases not matched to a gene. The CDR3 DNA is TGTGCCACTGGGAGGGTGCCTTACAATGAGCAGTTCTTC. Encoded protein: CATGRVPYNEQFF.

The sample holds many counts of this clonotype. This sequence joins TRBV24-1 and TRBJ2-2; D may be TRBD2 (6 bases). This CDR3 spans 17 amino acids. Trimming shortened V by 1 base and J by 1 base, and 12 bases separated the two germline ends. The germline V gene has CDR1 KGHDR and CDR2 SFDVKD. The CDR3 DNA reads as TGTGCCACCAGTGATTTCGCGGGGAGTGTGAACACCGGGGAGCTGTTTTTT. Protein: CATSDFAGSVNTGELFF.

The table lists this clonotype with a few counts. The J gene is TRBJ2-7, the V gene TRBV18, with D maybe TRBD1 (5 bases). The CDR3 is 15 amino acids. V lost 2 bases and J lost 1, with 12 bases in between. In germline, CDR1 is KGHSH, CDR2 LQKENI. CDR3: CASSPAETVSYEQYF. CDR3 bases: TGTGCCAGCTCACCAGCGGAGACAGTGTCCTACGAGCAGTACTTC. The full variable domain, completed using reference TRBV18 and TRBJ2-7, is NAGVMQNPRHLVRRRGQEARLRCSPMKGHSHVYWYRQLPEEGLKFMVYLQKENIIDESGMPKERFSAEFPKEGPSILRIQQVVRGDSAAYFCASSPAETVSYEQYFGPGTRLTVT.

The chain uses TRBV11-3 and TRBJ1-5, with unresolved D. V lost 1 base and J 0 bases, leaving 13 bases between the germline ends. The CDR3 spans 17 residues. Germline CDR1 SGHNT, CDR2 YENEEA. This chain's CDR3 is CASSLGLAGGSNQPQHF. The CDR3 DNA sequence: TGTGCCAGCAGCTTAGGCCTAGCGGGAGGTAGCAATCAGCCCCAGCATTTT.

The table lists this clonotype with many counts. V and J are TRBV12-5 and TRBJ1-3; a weak D match, TRBD1 (6 bases). Between the trimmed V and J ends, which lost 4 bases and 3 bases, there was a span of 16 bases. From germline, CDR1 is LGHNT and CDR2 FRNRAP. This CDR3 is built from 16 residues. The CDR3: CASGSGASSSGNTIYF. Written as DNA, the CDR3 is TGTGCTAGTGGTTCAGGGGCCTCAAGTAGTGGAAACACCATATATTTT.

This clonotype was seen repeatedly, ten times or more. The CDR3 loop is CSAASNEQYF. CDR3 in DNA: TGCAGTGCCGCCTCTAACGAGCAGTACTTC. The V gene is TRBV20-1, the J gene TRBJ2-7; the D is unclear. V was pared by 6 bases and J by 5 bases, with 8 bases between. The CDR3 has 10 amino acids. Germline V CDR1 and CDR2: DFQATT, SNEGSKA (reference sequence).

With regard to this clonotype: No conserved phenylalanine or tryptophan ends this CDR3, so it is likely a read error. This rearrangement joins TRBV15 to TRBJ1-4, with D uncertain. Germline CDR1 reads LNHNV; CDR2 reads YYDKDF (reference sequence). This CDR3 has 15 amino acids. The CDR3 nucleotides are TGTGCCACCAGCAGAGAAGGGCAGTTTAATGAAAAGCTGTTTTTG. Encoded protein: CATSREGQFNEKLFL.

Comment on this clonotype: A read error may account for a junction end that differs from germline. The rearrangement uses TRBV20-1 and TRBJ1-6; no firm D call. CDR3 length: 13 amino acids. The germline CDR1 and CDR2 sequences are DFQATT and SNEGSKA (reference sequence). CDR3 sequence (DNA): TGCAGTACAACTAGGGTAGTTCATTCACCCCTCCAGTTT. Translated: CSTTRVVHSPLQF.

This clonotype has only a few counts. This may be a read error, as it is one base from a much larger clone. The gene calls are TRBV20-1 and TRBJ2-7, with 9 positions matching TRBD2. The germline gives CDR1 DFQATT, CDR2 SNEGSKA (reference sequence). Losses at the gene ends were 6 bases for V and 2 bases for J; bases not matched to a gene: 14. CDR3 length: 16 residues. The CDR3 DNA follows: TGCAGTGCACCGCCGGGGTCTAGCGGGACGGCCTACGAGCAGTACTTC. This sequence encodes CSAPPGSSGTAYEQYF.

This clonotype was observed at least ten times. V and J are TRBV20-1 and TRBJ2-5; 11 nucleotides match TRBD2. Per germline, CDR1 DFQATT and CDR2 SNEGSKA (reference sequence). The CDR3 covers 15 residues. After removal of 6 bases from V and 5 bases from J, the junction contained 11 bases not matched to a gene. CDR3 residues: CSADSGRAPWETQYF. The DNA for the CDR3 is TGCAGTGCAGATAGCGGGAGGGCGCCATGGGAGACCCAGTACTTC.